The 19 T cell receptor beta chains listed next were all sequenced from one sample in a study of cytomegalovirus exposure and HLA in healthy donors. This PCR relied on a set of 60 Vbeta primers and 13 Jbeta primers. Assay used: immunoSEQ multiplex PCR; TCRdb lists only in-frame clones, some missing. Here the sample spans some 120,000 clones, approximately 15% being singletons. Sequencing used PBMCs. Receptors originate from a woman under 30 in good health and CMV-seronegative.

Only a few counts were recorded for this clone. J is TRBJ2-3 and V is TRBV30, with 8 bases fitting TRBD2. V lost 4 bases, J lost 6 bases, and 9 bases stayed unmatched. The length of the CDR3 is 14 residues. Germline V gene sequence: CDR1 GTSNPN, CDR2 SVGIG (reference sequence). CDR3 nucleotide sequence: TGTGCCTGGACTGGGGGGACTAGGGGGGATACGCAGTATTTT. Translated, it gives CAWTGGTRGDTQYF.

This clone was detected only a few times. V usage is TRBV28 and J usage is TRBJ2-1, with 9 bases aligning to TRBD2. The CDR3 has 21 amino acids. The trim removed 2 bases at V and 1 base at J, leaving 18 bases unmatched. Per germline, CDR1 MDHEN and CDR2 SYDVKM. CDR3 coding DNA: TGTGCCAGCAGTTTAGCCGGGCTCGCGGGAGGGCCTGGGAAGTCCTACAATGAGCAGTTCTTC. Its translation: CASSLAGLAGGPGKSYNEQFF.

This clone was recorded a few times. J is TRBJ2-6 and V is TRBV7-2, with D maybe TRBD2 (5 bases). Trimming cost V 1 base and J 1 base, with 11 bases left between them. Germline CDR1 SGHTA, CDR2 FQGNSA. CDR3 size: 17 residues. The CDR3 nucleotides are TGTGCCAGCAGCTTAGGCCCGGCGGGTTCTGGGGCCAACGTCCTGACTTTC. It specifies CASSLGPAGSGANVLTF.

The gene calls are TRBV5-1 and TRBJ1-2, with 7 bases that match TRBD1. Germline CDR1 and CDR2: SGHRS and YFSETQ. The J segment lost 4 bases and the V segment lost 4 bases, leaving 7 bases of the junction unmatched. The CDR3 spans 14 residues. The CDR3 spells CASSGQGGAYGYTF. The CDR3 DNA is TGCGCCAGCAGCGGCCAGGGGGGAGCCTATGGCTACACCTTC.

This clone has just a few counts. The V call is TRBV7-7, the J call TRBJ2-5, with TRBD1 as a possible D gene (7 bases). Per germline, CDR1 SSHAT and CDR2 FNYEAQ (reference sequence). This CDR3 region has 14 residues. Trimming pared 3 bases from V and 5 bases from J, leaving 13 bases between. The CDR3 region has the DNA TGTGCCAGCAGCTTGCTTGGAGGGGGCGAGACCCAGTACTTC. Translation: CASSLLGGGETQYF.

This clone turned up a few times. CDR3 nucleotide sequence: TGTGCCAGCAGCCTTTCGAGGCTAAGCGGCTCAGCGGGCAATGAGCAGTTCTTC. It codes for CASSLSRLSGSAGNEQFF. The rearrangement uses TRBV11-2 and TRBJ2-1; a possible D gene is TRBD2 (6 bases). Trimming took 5 bases from V and 6 from J, leaving 26 bases between them. Germline CDR1 and CDR2: SGHAT and FQNNGV. The CDR3 has 18 amino acids.

The chain uses TRBV4-3 and TRBJ2-2; tentatively, D is TRBD1 (6 bases). Germline loops: CDR1 LGHNA, CDR2 YSLEER. Trimming shortened V by 0 bases and J by 4 bases, and 12 bases separated the two germline ends. The CDR3 runs 16 residues. CDR3 nucleotides: TGCGCCAGCAGCCAAGATTACAGGGTACCCACCGGGGAGCTGTTTTTT. Amino acid sequence: CASSQDYRVPTGELFF.

This clone occurred a few times. The V and J genes are TRBV4-3 and TRBJ1-1; D is unclear. V lost 0 bases, J lost 1 base, and 9 bases lay in between. Per the germline V gene, CDR1 is LGHNA and CDR2 is YSLEER. There are 15 residues in the CDR3. CDR3 nucleotide sequence: TGCGCCAGCAGCCAAGACGGACGGGGGAACACTGAAGCTTTCTTT. This translates into CASSQDGRGNTEAFF.

V is TRBV19 and J is TRBJ1-1; unclear D gene. The V end lost 7 bases, the J end lost 1 base, and 10 bases lay between the germline ends. The CDR3 extends over 13 amino acids. Germline CDR1 LNHDA, CDR2 SQIVND (reference sequence). The CDR3 loop reads CASTAGRNTEAFF. The CDR3 DNA is TGTGCCAGTACGGCGGGGAGGAACACTGAAGCTTTCTTT.

This clone was counted only a few times. The chain carries TRBV28 and TRBJ2-1; D unresolved. Germline V gene data show CDR1 as MDHEN and CDR2 as SYDVKM. CDR3 size: 11 residues. V was trimmed by 8 bases and J by 4 bases, leaving 6 bases between them. CDR3 coding DNA: TGTGCCAGCCTGAGTTACAATGAGCAGTTCTTC. Translated: CASLSYNEQFF.

This clone was counted between two and nine times. This chain uses TRBV11-2 with TRBJ2-2; tentative D call: TRBD1 (5 bases). Germline CDR1 and CDR2: SGHAT and FQNNGV. The ends were cut back, 5 bases at V and 5 bases at J, with 9 bases in the middle. CDR3 length equals 13 residues. CDR3 DNA: TGTGCCAGCAGCCCCAGGACAACCGGGGAGCTGTTTTTT. Amino acid sequence: CASSPRTTGELFF.

This chain uses TRBV2 with TRBJ2-5; tentatively, D is TRBD1 (6 bases). Between the trimmed V and J ends, which lost 6 bases and 2 bases, there was a span of 19 bases. Looked up from germline, CDR1 is SNHLY and CDR2 is FYNNEI. The CDR3 covers 16 residues. CDR3: CASSNIIWTVQETQYF. The CDR3 coding sequence is TGTGCCAGCAGCAATATTATTTGGACAGTACAAGAGACCCAGTACTTC.

The sample holds a few counts of this clone. V and J are TRBV6-1 and TRBJ1-4; TRBD1 aligns across 9 bases. Germline CDR1 is MNHNS and CDR2 is SASEGT. J lost 8 bases, V lost 6 bases, and 7 bases had no gene match. The CDR3 sequence is 14 residues long. CDR3 loop: CASSLQGAGEKLFF. DNA for the CDR3: TGTGCCAGCAGCTTACAGGGGGCGGGGGAAAAACTGTTTTTT.

J is TRBJ2-2 and V is TRBV7-3; the match to TRBD1 covers 11 bases. Looked up from germline, CDR1 is SGHTA and CDR2 is FQGTGA. CDR3 length: 15 amino acids. After removal of 8 bases from V and 5 bases from J, the junction contained 7 bases not matched to a gene. The CDR3 loop is CASAPGTGGTGELFF. CDR3 coding DNA: TGTGCCAGCGCCCCCGGGACAGGGGGTACCGGGGAGCTGTTTTTT.

This clone was counted a few times. This chain links TRBV4-2 with TRBJ2-1; D is perhaps TRBD2 (5 bases). Germline CDR1 LGHNA, CDR2 YNFKEQ. Trimming left V 0 bases short and J 6 bases short, with 6 bases between. CDR3 size: 13 residues. DNA for the CDR3: TGTGCCAGCAGCCAAGAAGAGGGCAATGAGCAGTTCTTC. It encodes CASSQEEGNEQFF.

The chain uses TRBV19 and TRBJ2-3; 9 bases agree with TRBD1. Trimming removed 5 bases from V and 6 bases from J; junction bases left unmatched: 6. CDR3 length: 14 amino acids. The germline V gene encodes CDR1 LNHDA and CDR2 SQIVND (reference sequence). The CDR3 DNA follows: TGTGCCAGTAGTCGGACAGGGGATCAGGATACGCAGTATTTT. Its protein product is CASSRTGDQDTQYF.

In DNA form, the CDR3 reads TGTGCCAGCAGTGAAGGGGAGGGCCACGAGCAGTACTTC. It encodes CASSEGEGHEQYF. V usage is TRBV6-1 and J usage is TRBJ2-7, with 7 nucleotides matching TRBD2. Germline CDR1 is MNHNS and CDR2 is SASEGT. V lost 1 base, J lost 5 bases, and 2 bases stayed unmatched. CDR3 length: 13 amino acids.

V gene TRBV5-4 combines with J gene TRBJ2-2, with TRBD1 matching 9 bases. The CDR3 contains 17 residues. The J segment lost 5 bases and the V segment lost 3 bases, leaving 11 bases of the junction unmatched. Germline V gene sequence: CDR1 SGHNT, CDR2 YYREEE (reference sequence). The CDR3 loop reads CASSSPRTGEWTGELFF. The CDR3 nucleotides read TGTGCCAGCAGCTCCCCCCGGACAGGGGAATGGACCGGGGAGCTGTTTTTT.

This clone has just a few counts. The J gene is TRBJ2-7, the V gene TRBV14; 9 positions match TRBD2. The CDR3 is 15 amino acids. Germline CDR1 SGHDN, CDR2 FVKESK. V shed 1 base and J 3 bases; nucleotides not matched to a gene: 4. CDR3 nucleotide sequence: TGTGCCAGCAGCCAAGGACTAGCGGCATACTACGAGCAGTACTTC. It translates to CASSQGLAAYYEQYF. The variable domain in full, with the rest retrieved from reference TRBV14 and TRBJ2-7, is EAGVTQFPSHSVIEKGQTVTLRCDPISGHDNLYWYRRVMGKEIKFLLHFVKESKQDESGMPNNRFLAERTGGTYSTLKVQPAELEDSGVYFCASSQGLAAYYEQYFGPGTRLTVT.